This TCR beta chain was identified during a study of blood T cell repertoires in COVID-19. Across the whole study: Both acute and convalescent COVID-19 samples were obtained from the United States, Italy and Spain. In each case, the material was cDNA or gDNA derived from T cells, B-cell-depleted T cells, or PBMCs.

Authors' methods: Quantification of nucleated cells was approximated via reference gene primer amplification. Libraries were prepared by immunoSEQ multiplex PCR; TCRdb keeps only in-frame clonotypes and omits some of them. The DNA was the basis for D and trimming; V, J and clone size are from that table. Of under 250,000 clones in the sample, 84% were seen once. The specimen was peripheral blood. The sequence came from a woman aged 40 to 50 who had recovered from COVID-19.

The CDR3 sequence is CASSLVQGSNQPQHF. The CDR3 nucleotides read TGTGCCAGCAGCTTAGTGCAGGGAAGCAATCAGCCCCAGCATTTT. This chain connects TRBV7-8 to TRBJ1-5, with D possibly matching TRBD1 (5 bases). CDR1 is SGHVS and CDR2 is FQNEAQ in the germline V gene. This CDR3 region has 15 residues. The V gene lost 1 base and the J gene lost 1 base, with 8 bases spanning the gap.